Presented here are 28 T cell receptor beta chains from one specimen sequenced in a study of blood T cells in healthy people across ages. The authors ran a second PCR of about 7 to 11 cycles using a sample-barcoded 5' primer and a J-beta primer mix. TCRdb itself ran the 5' RACE reads through MiXCR, one entry per CDR3 protein. The sample consists of hundreds of thousands of distinct CDR3 sequences, 36% of them appearing once. What was sequenced was blood. The receptors were sampled from a young man in good health.

This clonotype has only one observation. The chain recombines TRBV19 with TRBJ2-3, with 7 bases fitting TRBD2. Germline V gene sequence: CDR1 LNHDA, CDR2 SQIVND (reference sequence). With 6 bases clipped from V and 5 bases from J, the junction kept 11 bases outside the gene matches. The CDR3 sequence is 15 residues long. The CDR3 bases are TGTGCCAGTAGCTCGGGACTAACGGGGATAGATACGCAGTATTTT. It codes for CASSSGLTGIDTQYF.

The chain employs TRBV3-1 and TRBJ1-1; possible D gene TRBD1, 6 bases. CDR3 length: 15 residues. Germline V gives CDR1 LGHDT, CDR2 YNNKEL (reference sequence). V lost 0 bases to trimming and J lost 8 bases, with 16 bases between them. This CDR3 reads CASSQDVATGAEAFF. For the CDR3, the DNA is TGTGCCAGCAGCCAAGATGTAGCGACAGGCGCCGAAGCTTTCTTT.

The rearrangement uses TRBV30 and TRBJ1-2, with D possibly TRBD1 on 5 matching bases. Germline V gene lookup returns CDR1 GTSNPN and CDR2 SVGIG (reference sequence). Trimming pared 0 bases from V and 8 bases from J, leaving 13 bases between. This CDR3 spans 13 amino acids. CDR3 in amino acids: CAWSVTGTSGYTF. The CDR3 DNA sequence: TGTGCCTGGAGTGTCACGGGGACGTCGGGCTACACCTTC.

This chain joins TRBV18 and TRBJ2-7; 7 bases are a match to TRBD1. V was pared by 3 bases and J by 2 bases, with 4 bases of the junction left unmatched. There are 14 residues in the CDR3. The germline V gene encodes CDR1 KGHSH and CDR2 LQKENI. As DNA, the CDR3 is TGTGCCAGCTCACCGACAGGGCTTCCCTACGAGCAGTACTTC. Amino acid sequence: CASSPTGLPYEQYF.

The chain couples TRBV12-3 or TRBV12-4 to TRBJ1-2; D is undetermined. Trimming cost V 8 bases and J 4 bases, with 17 bases left between them. The CDR3 has 14 residues. The CDR3 bases are TGTGCCAGCGGGCCCGCTGGGGATCTCTATGGCTACACCTTC. It specifies CASGPAGDLYGYTF.

This clonotype was seen a handful of times. The V call is TRBV5-1, the J call TRBJ2-1, with 8 nucleotides matching TRBD2. The end of the DNA is better explained by TRBJ2-7, so the J call may be wrong. CDR1 and CDR2 from the germline V gene are SGHRS and YFSETQ. This CDR3 contains 16 residues. CDR3 bases: TGCGCCAGCAGCTTGGTTTCCGCGGGGGGTTACAATGAGCAGTACTTC. Protein product: CASSLVSAGGYNEQYF.

The V call is TRBV20-1, the J call TRBJ2-1, with 8 bases lining up with TRBD2. The J segment lost 10 bases and the V segment lost 3 bases, leaving 5 bases of the junction unmatched. The CDR3 length is 12 residues. Germline values: CDR1 DFQATT, CDR2 SNEGSKA (reference sequence). In DNA, the CDR3 is TGCAGTGCTAGCGGGGGGGCAGAAGAGCAGTTCTTC. Translating it yields CSASGGAEEQFF.

The V call is TRBV10-3, the J call TRBJ2-7; D uncertain. This CDR3 spans 15 amino acids. The germline gives CDR1 ENHRY, CDR2 SYGVKD. The V gene lost 0 bases and the J gene lost 3 bases, with 12 bases spanning the gap. CDR3 sequence: CAISESITAGYEQYF. CDR3 DNA sequence: TGTGCCATCAGTGAGTCGATTACGGCCGGCTACGAGCAGTACTTC.

The V gene is TRBV4-1, the J gene TRBJ1-4, with 10 bases lining up with TRBD1. The CDR3 extends over 15 amino acids. Germline CDR1 MGHRA, CDR2 YSYEKL. With V trimmed by 4 bases and J by 8 bases, 7 bases remained unmatched. The CDR3 region has the DNA TGCGCCAGCAGCCGGACCGGGACAGGGGCAGAAAAACTGTTTTTT. It translates to CASSRTGTGAEKLFF.

This clonotype was detected many times. The J gene is TRBJ2-3, the V gene TRBV9, with D perhaps TRBD1 or TRBD2 (5 bases each). Trimming cost V 4 bases and J 1 base, with 16 bases left between them. The CDR3 is 16 amino acids. CDR1 SGDLS and CDR2 YYNGEE come from the germline V gene. CDR3 DNA sequence: TGTGCCAGCAGCCCACTAGGGGTGGGGGGCACAGATACGCAGTATTTT. Its translation: CASSPLGVGGTDTQYF.

A few counts support this clonotype. The chain uses TRBV21-1 and TRBJ2-5; the table's TRBD1 call for D was not verified on the DNA. TRBV21-1 is a pseudogene locus. The CDR3 covers 16 residues. CDR3 residues: CASSLCLRGRQETQYF. The CDR3 DNA is TGTGCCAGCAGCCTGTGCCTGCGGGGGCGGCAAGAGACCCAGTACTTC.

V and J are TRBV14 and TRBJ2-7; tentative D call: TRBD1 (6 bases). The CDR3 is 13 residues long. The V gene's germline CDR1 is SGHDN and CDR2 FVKESK. V gave up 4 bases and J gave up 3 bases, with 10 bases separating them. For the CDR3, the DNA is TGTGCCAGCAGCCGGGACACCAACTACGAGCAGTACTTC. Protein product: CASSRDTNYEQYF.

J is TRBJ1-1 and V is TRBV12-3 or TRBV12-4; possible D gene TRBD1, 5 bases. The CDR3 contains 13 residues. V shed 7 bases and J shed 7 bases, with 16 bases lying between them. The CDR3 loop reads CASTPQRGREAFF. The CDR3 region has the DNA TGTGCCAGCACCCCTCAGAGGGGCCGTGAAGCTTTCTTT.

This clonotype occurred a few times. The chain carries TRBV24-1 and TRBJ1-2; TRBD1 matches at 7 bases. The CDR3 has 16 amino acids. Losses at the gene ends were 2 bases for V and 2 bases for J; bases not matched to a gene: 7. Germline CDR1 is KGHDR and CDR2 is SFDVKD. The CDR3 sequence: CATSDSLGQVNYGYTF. The DNA for the CDR3 is TGTGCCACCAGTGATTCCCTCGGACAGGTCAACTATGGCTACACCTTC.

V and J are TRBV7-2 and TRBJ2-5, with 14 bases aligning to TRBD2. The CDR3 extends over 16 amino acids. V trimming: 0 bases; J trimming: 4 bases; junction bases outside the gene matches: 1. The germline CDR1 and CDR2 sequences are SGHTA and FQGNSA. CDR3 loop: CASSLATSGGGETQYF. CDR3 in DNA: TGTGCCAGCAGCTTAGCGACTAGCGGGGGGGGAGAGACCCAGTACTTC.

The CDR3, as DNA: TGCAGTGCTAGAGGTGACCGGATGGATGAGCAGTTCTTC. As protein: CSARGDRMDEQFF. The chain uses TRBV20-1 and TRBJ2-1; no definite D call. Per the germline V gene, CDR1 is DFQATT and CDR2 is SNEGSKA (reference sequence). The CDR3 loop spans 13 amino acids. Deletions cut 1 base from V and 8 bases from J, with 12 bases between.

This clonotype was counted only a few times. The genes are TRBV14 and TRBJ2-1; D remains ambiguous. Trimming left V 1 base short and J 6 bases short, with 10 bases between. The CDR3 length is 14 residues. CDR1 and CDR2 (germline): SGHDN, FVKESK. Written as DNA, the CDR3 is TGTGCCAGCAGCCAAGGTCGACTTGGCAATGAGCAGTTCTTC. Translated: CASSQGRLGNEQFF.

This clonotype was counted many times. The rearrangement uses TRBV20-1 and TRBJ2-5; D tentatively reads TRBD1 or TRBD2 (7 bases each). The CDR3 has 15 amino acids. Trimming took off 4 bases at V and 1 base at J, with 16 bases between the two ends. Germline V gene lookup returns CDR1 DFQATT and CDR2 SNEGSKA (reference sequence). This CDR3 reads CSATAAGGGQETQYF. CDR3 DNA: TGCAGTGCTACTGCGGCAGGGGGGGGCCAAGAGACCCAGTACTTC.

In the case of this clonotype: Being one base from a much bigger clone, this may be a read error. The V and J genes are TRBV6-5 and TRBJ2-1; no clear D gene. CDR1 and CDR2 (germline): MNHEY, SVGAGI. The CDR3 sequence is 17 residues long. V shed 2 bases and J shed 0 bases, with 14 bases lying between them. The CDR3 bases are TGTGCCAGCAGTTACGTTTCGGTGCTTGGCTCCTACAATGAGCAGTTCTTC. Translation gives CASSYVSVLGSYNEQFF.

This clonotype appeared once. A much larger clone is a single base away; this may be a read error. The rearrangement joins TRBV20-1 to TRBJ2-3; possible D gene TRBD1, 6 bases. The germline V gene has CDR1 DFQATT and CDR2 SNEGSKA (reference sequence). CDR3 size: 15 residues. Trimming removed 1 base at V and 1 base at J, with 12 bases between. CDR3 region: CSARGGQHRTDTQYF. The CDR3 DNA is TGCAGTGCTAGAGGGGGGCAGCATCGCACAGATACGCAGTATTTT.

V and J are TRBV6-5 and TRBJ2-2; 7 positions match TRBD1. The CDR3 is 16 residues long. Looked up from germline, CDR1 is MNHEY and CDR2 is SVGAGI. Losses at the gene ends were 8 bases for V and 2 bases for J; bases not matched to a gene: 11. This CDR3 is CASGPHGTVNTGELFF. CDR3 nucleotides: TGTGCCAGCGGTCCCCATGGGACAGTTAACACCGGGGAGCTGTTTTTT.

This clonotype was seen more than once but under ten times. The chain has TRBV6-1 and TRBJ2-1; D possibly corresponds to TRBD2 (5 bases). V lost 1 base and J 5 bases, leaving 9 bases between the germline ends. Germline V gives CDR1 MNHNS, CDR2 SASEGT. This CDR3 spans 14 amino acids. In DNA form, the CDR3 reads TGTGCCAGCAGTGAAGTTACCGGGAACAATGAGCAGTTCTTC. As protein: CASSEVTGNNEQFF.

J is TRBJ2-3 and V is TRBV12-3 or TRBV12-4; no firm D call. The CDR3 totals 13 residues. With 4 bases removed from V and 3 bases from J, the gap between germline ends came to 8 bases. CDR3 bases: TGTGCCAGCAGTTGGGGTCAGACAGATACGCAGTATTTT. It yields the protein CASSWGQTDTQYF.

The chain couples TRBV27 to TRBJ1-2; D is unresolved. The V and J ends lost 10 bases and 7 bases respectively, with 10 bases between them. The CDR3 spans 10 residues. Germline lookup yields CDR1 MNHEY and CDR2 SMNVEV (reference sequence). CDR3 sequence (DNA): TGTGCCACCCGTTTCTTTGGCTACACCTTC. It codes for CATRFFGYTF.

The chain couples TRBV4-3 to TRBJ2-5; D uncertain. Trimming removed 0 bases at V and 11 bases at J, with 16 bases between. The CDR3 consists of 14 residues. Germline lookup yields CDR1 LGHNA and CDR2 YSLEER. The DNA of the CDR3 is TGCGCCAGCAGCCAAGATTCTTGGGGAAATGAGCAGTACTTC. This gives the protein CASSQDSWGNEQYF.

This clonotype has more than one count but fewer than ten. The chain has TRBV5-1 and TRBJ1-1, with 7 bases lining up with TRBD1. J was trimmed by 0 bases and V by 4 bases; bases with no gene match: 6. The germline V gene encodes CDR1 SGHRS and CDR2 YFSETQ. This CDR3 is built from 15 residues. CDR3 in DNA: TGCGCCAGCAGCCTCCGGGACAGCTTGAACACTGAAGCTTTCTTT. Translated: CASSLRDSLNTEAFF.

The chain links TRBV7-9 to TRBJ1-1, with 12 positions matching TRBD1. This CDR3 is 14 amino acids long. In germline, CDR1 is SEHNR, CDR2 FQNEAQ (reference sequence). Losses at the gene ends were 5 bases for V and 5 bases for J; bases not matched to a gene: 3. CDR3 in amino acids: CASSGDRGLTEAFF. DNA of the CDR3: TGTGCCAGCAGCGGGGACAGGGGGCTAACTGAAGCTTTCTTT.

The chain recombines TRBV20-1 with TRBJ2-7, with D hard to call. The CDR3 contains 9 residues. V was trimmed by 6 bases and J by 3 bases, leaving 3 bases between them. CDR1 is DFQATT, CDR2 SNEGSKA, per germline (reference sequence). The CDR3 protein is CSALYEQYF. CDR3 sequence (DNA): TGCAGTGCGCTCTACGAGCAGTACTTC.